These 19 T cell receptor beta chains share one sample of origin, sequenced in a study of T cells after yellow fever vaccination. TCRdb itself ran the 5' RACE reads through MiXCR, one entry per CDR3 protein. The table records hundreds of thousands of distinct CDR3 sequences, about 5% of them present only once. This material consisted of CD4+ T cells sorted from PBMCs, taken on the day of the yellow fever booster vaccination. Every receptor here comes from a man younger than 35 who received the YFV17D yellow fever vaccine.

In its sample, this clonotype was seen a few times. The chain couples TRBV5-1 to TRBJ2-5; TRBD1 aligns across 8 bases. In germline, CDR1 is SGHRS, CDR2 YFSETQ. V dropped 3 bases and J dropped 5; count of bases not matched to a gene: 6. The CDR3 is 14 residues long. The CDR3 bases are TGCGCCAGCAGCTCGACAGGGGCGGGGGAGACCCAGTACTTC. This translates into CASSSTGAGETQYF.

V is TRBV20-1 and J is TRBJ2-5; 7 bases map to TRBD1. Trimming removed 4 bases from V and 5 bases from J; junction bases left unmatched: 13. Per germline, CDR1 DFQATT and CDR2 SNEGSKA (reference sequence). The CDR3 covers 15 residues. The DNA for the CDR3 is TGCAGTGCTATACGCCCGGACAGGCTTCGCGAGACCCAGTACTTC. Protein sequence: CSAIRPDRLRETQYF.

This clonotype was recorded at least ten times. V and J are TRBV10-3 and TRBJ2-7, with D perhaps TRBD2 (5 bases). V was shortened by 0 bases and J by 5 bases, with 11 bases between the two germline ends. This CDR3 is built from 14 residues. CDR1 and CDR2 (germline): ENHRY, SYGVKD. The CDR3: CAISESLGANEQYF. The CDR3 DNA reads as TGTGCCATCAGTGAGTCTCTGGGAGCCAACGAGCAGTACTTC.

Notes on this clonotype: Given a much more abundant clone one base away, this may be a read error. The chain has TRBV5-5 and TRBJ1-6; no clear D. CDR3 length: 16 amino acids. Germline assignment: CDR1 SGHKS and CDR2 YYEKEE (reference sequence). The CDR3 coding sequence is TGTGCCTGCAGCTTGTTGGGCGGGAGCGGTAATTCACCCCTCCACTTT. Translated: CACSLLGGSGNSPLHF.

This clonotype was recorded many times. J is TRBJ2-3 and V is TRBV4-3; TRBD2 might be the D (5 bases). The germline CDR1 and CDR2 sequences are LGHNA and YSLEER. This CDR3 contains 15 residues. V lost 1 base, J lost 4 bases, and 12 bases lay in between. In DNA, the CDR3 is TGCGCCAGCAGCCAAGCGGGGTCGGGGTCAGATACGCAGTATTTT. The encoded protein is CASSQAGSGSDTQYF.

This clonotype was picked up a small number of times. V and J are TRBV20-1 and TRBJ2-2, with D perhaps matching TRBD2 (6 bases). The CDR3 is 14 amino acids. V was cut by 5 bases and J by 6 bases, with 16 bases left in between. Germline V lookup: CDR1 DFQATT, CDR2 SNEGSKA (reference sequence). In nucleotides, the CDR3 is TGCAGTGCTCTACGGGACTCTGGGGCCGGGGAGCTGTTTTTT. It specifies CSALRDSGAGELFF.

This clonotype was counted between two and nine times. The chain uses TRBV5-6 and TRBJ2-3; TRBD2 agrees at 11 bases. Germline V gene sequence: CDR1 SGHDT, CDR2 YYEEEE. The ends lost 2 bases at V and 0 bases at J; junction bases unmatched: 8. CDR3 length: 18 residues. The CDR3 region is CASSFVGLADLSTDTQYF. Here the CDR3 DNA reads TGTGCCAGCAGCTTTGTGGGACTAGCGGACCTCAGCACAGATACGCAGTATTTT.

This clonotype was detected only once. The chain carries TRBV19 and TRBJ1-1, with D possibly being TRBD1 (5 bases). Per germline, CDR1 LNHDA and CDR2 SQIVND (reference sequence). The CDR3 has 14 amino acids. The V end lost 4 bases, the J end lost 4 bases, and 13 bases lay between the germline ends. The DNA of the CDR3 is TGTGCCAGTAGTAGACCCTGGGACTTCACTGAAGCTTTCTTT. Protein: CASSRPWDFTEAFF.

There are a few counts of this clonotype. The CDR3 bases are TGTGCCAGCAGCAGACCCCTCGGGTCCGGGGAGCTGTTTTTT. Its protein is CASSRPLGSGELFF. The gene calls are TRBV6-2 or TRBV6-3 and TRBJ2-2; D remains unclear. Deletions cut 6 bases from V and 6 bases from J, with 14 bases between. This CDR3 is built from 14 residues. CDR1 is MNHEY, CDR2 SVGEGT, per germline.

This clonotype was seen only a few times. The chain links TRBV18 to TRBJ1-5; D possibly corresponds to TRBD1 (6 bases). The CDR3 extends over 15 amino acids. V was cut by 4 bases and J by 6 bases, with 16 bases left in between. From germline, CDR1 is KGHSH and CDR2 LQKENI. The CDR3 DNA is TGTGCCAGCTCACAACGGGGGGCAGTTCGTCAGCCCCAGCATTTT. Its protein is CASSQRGAVRQPQHF.

There are many counts of this clonotype. This chain links TRBV12-3 or TRBV12-4 with TRBJ2-3; 7 bases line up with TRBD2. The CDR3 totals 16 residues. V shed 4 bases and J 5 bases; nucleotides not matched to a gene: 12. CDR3 nucleotide sequence: TGTGCCAGCAGTTGGGGGGGTTCGGGCTCGGGAGATACGCAGTATTTT. Its protein is CASSWGGSGSGDTQYF.

This rearrangement joins TRBV6-5 to TRBJ1-2; D is uncertain. The germline V gene has CDR1 MNHEY and CDR2 SVGAGI. Trimming took off 4 bases at V and 8 bases at J, with 11 bases between the two ends. The CDR3 covers 12 residues. CDR3 amino acids: CASSSDLGGYTF. The CDR3 DNA reads TGTGCCAGCAGTTCGGACCTAGGGGGCTACACCTTC.

This clonotype was detected a few times. The rearrangement joins TRBV5-1 to TRBJ1-1, with D tentatively TRBD1 (6 bases). Trimming shortened V by 1 base and J by 4 bases, and 20 bases separated the two germline ends. CDR3 length: 17 residues. Germline V gives CDR1 SGHRS, CDR2 YFSETQ. The CDR3 spells CASSLKSQGFMGTEAFF. The DNA for the CDR3 is TGCGCCAGCAGCTTGAAATCACAGGGATTTATGGGCACTGAAGCTTTCTTT.

Ten or more counts support this clonotype. V usage is TRBV20-1 and J usage is TRBJ2-3, with 9 bases lining up with TRBD1. Per germline, CDR1 DFQATT and CDR2 SNEGSKA (reference sequence). CDR3 size: 14 residues. Trimming cost V 5 bases and J 4 bases; bases outside gene matches: 7. CDR3 DNA sequence: TGCAGTGCTGCCCCCGGGACAGGGCCAGATACGCAGTATTTT. Its protein is CSAAPGTGPDTQYF.

This clonotype was observed at least ten times. The chain combines TRBV7-2 with TRBJ2-5; TRBD1 matches at 8 bases. Per the germline V gene, CDR1 is SGHTA and CDR2 is FQGNSA. The CDR3 is 13 residues long. Trimming at V came to 5 bases and at J to 14 bases, leaving 13 bases not matched to a gene. CDR3 protein: CASSTGQARTAYF. CDR3 nucleotide sequence: TGTGCCAGCAGCACGGGACAGGCTCGAACCGCATACTTC.

This clonotype has more than one count but fewer than ten. The genes are TRBV5-1 and TRBJ2-1, with TRBD2 identical over 10 bases. The V and J ends lost 3 bases and 7 bases, in that order; junction bases with no gene match: 7. This CDR3 is built from 15 residues. Germline assignment: CDR1 SGHRS and CDR2 YFSETQ. CDR3 sequence (DNA): TGCGCCAGCAGCTGGTTAGCGGGGGGAGGGAATGAGCAGTTCTTC. This codes for CASSWLAGGGNEQFF.

This clonotype was counted a few times. The J gene is TRBJ1-6, the V gene TRBV20-1, with a tentative D call TRBD1 (5 bases). This CDR3 comprises 15 residues. Between the trimmed V and J ends, which lost 8 bases and 0 bases, there was a span of 14 bases. Germline loops: CDR1 DFQATT, CDR2 SNEGSKA (reference sequence). The CDR3 protein is CSSGDGSSYNSPLHF. CDR3 bases: TGCAGTTCGGGGGACGGGAGCTCCTATAATTCACCCCTCCACTTT.

This CDR3 is CASSAGARTEAFF. CDR3 bases: TGTGCCAGCAGCGCGGGGGCGCGCACTGAAGCTTTCTTT. This sequence joins TRBV7-3 and TRBJ1-1, with TRBD1 as a possible D gene (6 bases). V was shortened by 5 bases and J by 4 bases, with 11 bases between the two germline ends. Germline V CDR1 and CDR2: SGHTA, FQGTGA. The CDR3 has 13 residues. The entire variable domain, with the rest obtained from reference TRBV7-3 and TRBJ1-1, is as follows: GAGVSQTPSNKVTEKGKYVELRCDPISGHTALYWYRQSLGQGPEFLIYFQGTGAADDSGLPNDRFFAVRPEGSVSTLKIQRTERGDSAVYLCASSAGARTEAFFGQGTRLTVV.

A few counts support this clonotype. DNA for the CDR3: TGTGCCAGCAGTTACGCTATAGGCCCGGGGCCGGAGACCCAGTACTTC. Residues: CASSYAIGPGPETQYF. The V and J genes are TRBV6-5 and TRBJ2-5, with D perhaps assigned TRBD1 or TRBD2 (5 bases each). Trimming stripped 2 bases from V and 5 bases from J, with 18 bases between. This CDR3 has 16 amino acids. Germline V gives CDR1 MNHEY, CDR2 SVGAGI.